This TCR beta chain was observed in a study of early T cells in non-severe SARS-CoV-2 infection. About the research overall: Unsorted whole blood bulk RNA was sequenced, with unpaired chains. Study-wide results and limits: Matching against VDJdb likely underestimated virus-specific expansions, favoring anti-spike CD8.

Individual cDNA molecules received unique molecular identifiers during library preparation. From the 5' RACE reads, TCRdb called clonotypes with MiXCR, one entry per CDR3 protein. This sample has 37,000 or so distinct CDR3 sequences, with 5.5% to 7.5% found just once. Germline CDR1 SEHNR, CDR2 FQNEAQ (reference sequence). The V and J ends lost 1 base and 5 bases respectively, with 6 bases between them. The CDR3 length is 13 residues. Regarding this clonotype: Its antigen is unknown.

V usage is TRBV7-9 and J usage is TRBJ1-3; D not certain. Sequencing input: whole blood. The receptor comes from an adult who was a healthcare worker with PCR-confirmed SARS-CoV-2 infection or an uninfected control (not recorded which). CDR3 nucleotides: TGTGCCAGCAGCTTAGTTGACCGAAACACCATATATTTT. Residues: CASSLVDRNTIYF.